The source of this TCR beta chain is a study of CD8 T cells in ankylosing spondylitis. Whole-study results and caveats: Ankylosing spondylitis blood seemed to carry a telltale TCR beta motif made of roughly eight highly homologous variants. The clones that were linked to disease were reported to be significantly enriched in matched synovial fluid samples from ankylosing spondylitis patients.

The count of this clonotype is one. Its antigen is still unknown. TCRdb analysed the 5' RACE reads with MiXCR anew, one entry per CDR3 protein. The sample lists over 600,000 distinct CDR3 sequences; over 15% were seen once. Germline-derived CDR1 and CDR2 are LGHNA and YNFKEQ. After removal of 4 bases from V and 6 bases from J, the junction contained 19 bases not matched to a gene. The CDR3 spans 18 residues. The sample was blood, either unsorted or a sorted T cell fraction (not recorded which). The V call is TRBV4-2, the J call TRBJ2-7; 9 nucleotides agree with TRBD1. The receptor was derived from a male donor with ankylosing spondylitis. The CDR3 DNA reads TGTGCCAGCAGCCCCCGGGACAGGGCGCCGGGACTCCGAGTCGAGCAGTACTTC. It specifies CASSPRDRAPGLRVEQYF.